Reported below is one T cell receptor beta chain. Original analysis: Amplification with reference gene primers provided the estimates of nucleated cell counts. Clones were read by immunoSEQ multiplex PCR, and TCRdb kept only the in-frame ones, dropping some. From that table come the V and J calls and clone size; the DNA was used to work out D and trimming. Here the sample spans 120,000 to 150,000 clones, around 84% being singletons. The source of the sample is a study of blood T cell repertoires in COVID-19. About the study: Acute and convalescent COVID-19 specimens originated in the United States, Italy and Spain.

Self-reported history from a screening survey and questionnaire set each donor's cohort. From germline, CDR1 is SGHRS and CDR2 YFSETQ. V dropped 4 bases and J dropped 8; count of bases not matched to a gene: 9. The CDR3 has 14 amino acids. The chain has TRBV5-1 and TRBJ1-2, with 9 bases matching TRBD1. Sequences were obtained from PBMCs or T cells enriched from blood (not recorded which). This TCR was recovered from a woman between 45 and 65 years old who had been exposed to COVID-19. Here the CDR3 reads CASSTGQGRRGYTF. The CDR3 coding sequence is TGCGCCAGCAGCACGGGACAGGGCAGGAGGGGCTACACCTTC.